The 22 T cell receptor beta chains below were found in one sample sequenced in a study of response to subunit inactivated influenza vaccine. MiXCR, run by TCRdb on the RT-PCR reads, gives a single entry per CDR3 protein. The sample records 650,000 to 800,000 distinct CDR3 sequences, about 18% being singletons. Here the sequenced sample was PBMCs from blood, taken 5 days after vaccination. The receptors originated from a man aged 45-65 years who received an inactivated influenza vaccine.

The chain uses TRBV20-1 and TRBJ1-3; D not certain. Per the germline V gene, CDR1 is DFQATT and CDR2 is SNEGSKA (reference sequence). The V and J ends lost 3 bases and 0 bases respectively, with 9 bases between them. The CDR3 extends over 14 amino acids. CDR3 protein: CSASGASSGNTIYF. The CDR3 DNA follows: TGCAGTGCTAGTGGCGCGAGCTCTGGAAACACCATATATTTT.

This clonotype has a handful of counts. The gene calls are TRBV7-2 and TRBJ2-7, with D tentatively TRBD1 (5 bases). Trimming took 1 base from V and 2 from J, leaving 15 bases between them. The CDR3 covers 16 residues. The germline CDR1 and CDR2 sequences are SGHTA and FQGNSA. CDR3 region: CASSLVGRVITYEQYF. The CDR3 DNA reads TGTGCCAGCAGCTTAGTAGGCAGGGTAATCACCTACGAGCAGTACTTC. Using reference TRBV7-2 and TRBJ2-7 for the parts outside the CDR3, the full variable domain is GAGVSQSPSNKVTEKGKDVELRCDPISGHTALYWYRQSLGQGLEFLIYFQGNSAPDKSGLPSDRFSAERTGGSVSTLTIQRTQQEDSAVYLCASSLVGRVITYEQYFGPGTRLTVT.

Only a few counts were recorded for this clonotype. CDR3 nucleotide sequence: TGCAGTGCTATTCGGGGGGCCACAGATACGCAGTATTTT. As protein: CSAIRGATDTQYF. The chain joins TRBV20-1 to TRBJ2-3; possible D gene TRBD2, 7 bases. Germline values: CDR1 DFQATT, CDR2 SNEGSKA (reference sequence). With 4 bases removed from V and 2 bases from J, the gap between germline ends came to 10 bases. This CDR3 is 13 amino acids long.

This clonotype was observed a few times. The chain employs TRBV4-3 and TRBJ1-2; D might be TRBD1 (5 bases). This CDR3 spans 13 amino acids. V was trimmed by 3 bases and J by 6 bases, leaving 11 bases between them. Germline CDR1 reads LGHNA; CDR2 reads YSLEER. CDR3 nucleotides: TGCGCCAGCAGCCATTCCCCGGGGGATGGCTACACCTTC. This gives the protein CASSHSPGDGYTF.

This clonotype was detected a few times. The rearrangement links TRBV29-1 to TRBJ2-5, with D perhaps TRBD1 (6 bases). The CDR3 has 12 amino acids. Germline CDR1 is SQVTM and CDR2 is ANQGSEA. Trimming took off 5 bases at V and 2 bases at J, with 9 bases between the two ends. The CDR3 loop reads CSVNREQETQYF. In nucleotides, the CDR3 is TGCAGCGTTAACAGGGAACAAGAGACCCAGTACTTC.

This rearrangement joins TRBV14 to TRBJ2-1; a weak D match, TRBD2 (6 bases). The germline V gene encodes CDR1 SGHDN and CDR2 FVKESK. Trimming stripped 4 bases from V and 8 bases from J, with 15 bases between. The CDR3 is 14 amino acids. The CDR3 reads CASSLGGALYEQFF. The CDR3, as DNA: TGTGCCAGCAGCCTAGGAGGGGCTCTCTATGAGCAGTTCTTC.

The chain recombines TRBV12-2 with TRBJ2-5; the table's D call TRBD1 went unverified against the DNA. TRBV12-2 is noted as a pseudogene. This CDR3 has 18 residues. In nucleotides, the CDR3 is TGTGCAAGTCGCTTAGCTGCAGACCCCGGGGGCGTGATAAAGACCCAGTACTTC. Protein product: CASRLAADPGGVIKTQYF.

The chain carries TRBV3-1 and TRBJ1-2; TRBD1 agrees at 8 bases. Germline lookup yields CDR1 LGHDT and CDR2 YNNKEL (reference sequence). With 3 bases clipped from V and 5 bases from J, the junction kept 11 bases outside the gene matches. This CDR3 has 16 amino acids. The DNA of the CDR3 is TGTGCCAGCAGCCACCTCAACACAGGGGGAACTTATGGCTACACCTTC. It codes for CASSHLNTGGTYGYTF.

This chain's CDR3 is CASSRNDGNQPQHF. The CDR3 bases are TGTGCCAGCAGCCGTAATGACGGCAATCAGCCCCAGCATTTT. The V call is TRBV27, the J call TRBJ1-5; no firm D call. V was shortened by 6 bases and J by 2 bases, with 11 bases between the two germline ends. Germline assignment: CDR1 MNHEY and CDR2 SMNVEV (reference sequence). The CDR3 extends over 14 amino acids.

V and J are TRBV5-1 and TRBJ2-2; D is ambiguous. Germline lookup yields CDR1 SGHRS and CDR2 YFSETQ. The CDR3 totals 13 residues. Deletions cut 4 bases from V and 2 bases from J, with 6 bases between. The CDR3, as DNA: TGCGCCAGCAGCCACGACAACACCGGGGAGCTGTTTTTT. It specifies CASSHDNTGELFF. The whole variable domain, filled in from reference TRBV5-1 and TRBJ2-2, reads KAGVTQTPRYLIKTRGQQVTLSCSPISGHRSVSWYQQTPGQGLQFLFEYFSETQRNKGNFPGRFSGRQFSNSRSEMNVSTLELGDSALYLCASSHDNTGELFFGEGSRLTVL.

This chain joins TRBV5-6 and TRBJ2-7; D may match TRBD1 or TRBD2 (5 bases each). The V and J ends lost 0 bases and 2 bases respectively, with 9 bases between them. Germline CDR1 SGHDT, CDR2 YYEEEE. The CDR3 sequence is 14 residues long. The DNA of the CDR3 is TGTGCCAGCAGCTTGGTTAGGGACCCCTACGAGCAGTACTTC. Translation: CASSLVRDPYEQYF. Combining the CDR3 with reference TRBV5-6 and TRBJ2-7 gives the whole variable domain DAGVTQSPTHLIKTRGQQVTLRCSPKSGHDTVSWYQQALGQGPQFIFQYYEEEERQRGNFPDRFSGHQFPNYSSELNVNALLLGDSALYLCASSLVRDPYEQYFGPGTRLTVT.

This clonotype came up many times. The rearrangement uses TRBV5-1 and TRBJ2-5; D call uncertain. The V end lost 2 bases, the J end lost 10 bases, and 18 bases lay between the germline ends. Germline loops: CDR1 SGHRS, CDR2 YFSETQ. The CDR3 spans 14 residues. The CDR3 is CASSFGEQRGVQYF. CDR3 nucleotide sequence: TGCGCCAGCAGCTTTGGGGAACAAAGAGGTGTCCAGTACTTC.

The V gene is TRBV3-1, the J gene TRBJ2-7, with TRBD2 matching 10 bases. The CDR3 is 14 residues long. V dropped 1 base and J dropped 6; count of bases not matched to a gene: 3. Per germline, CDR1 LGHDT and CDR2 YNNKEL (reference sequence). This chain's CDR3 is CASSQAAGGPEQYF. As DNA, the CDR3 is TGTGCCAGCAGCCAAGCAGCGGGAGGGCCCGAGCAGTACTTC.

This rearrangement joins TRBV18 to TRBJ2-3, with D possibly being TRBD2 (6 bases). Trimming cost V 3 bases and J 1 base, with 14 bases left between them. Germline V gene sequence: CDR1 KGHSH, CDR2 LQKENI. CDR3 length: 16 residues. CDR3 sequence reads: CASSPMGGVRTDTQYF. The CDR3 DNA is TGTGCCAGCTCACCGATGGGCGGGGTACGCACAGATACGCAGTATTTT.

This clonotype was observed a handful of times. The genes are TRBV20-1 and TRBJ1-1; D is unresolved. Germline CDR1 reads DFQATT; CDR2 reads SNEGSKA (reference sequence). With 2 bases removed from V and 2 bases from J, the gap between germline ends came to 12 bases. This CDR3 has 14 residues. CDR3 DNA sequence: TGCAGTGCTAGAATACCACCCGCCAACACTGAAGCTTTCTTT. Its translation is CSARIPPANTEAFF.

The chain couples TRBV5-1 to TRBJ2-1, with D tentatively TRBD1 (6 bases). The CDR3 contains 16 residues. The germline gives CDR1 SGHRS, CDR2 YFSETQ. Trimming removed 3 bases at V and 6 bases at J, with 19 bases between. The CDR3 spells CASSSTPSTGPNEQFF. The DNA of the CDR3 is TGCGCCAGCAGCTCAACACCTTCGACAGGTCCCAATGAGCAGTTCTTC.

The genes are TRBV4-3 and TRBJ2-1; D ambiguous. CDR3 length: 13 residues. Germline CDR1 and CDR2: LGHNA and YSLEER. Trimming removed 0 bases at V and 7 bases at J, with 7 bases between. CDR3 nucleotide sequence: TGCGCCAGCAGCCAAGATTTCGGGAATGAGCAGTTCTTC. Its protein product is CASSQDFGNEQFF.

The chain couples TRBV28 to TRBJ2-2; possibly TRBD1 for D (5 bases). The CDR3 covers 12 residues. V gave up 8 bases and J gave up 4 bases, with 8 bases separating them. Looked up from germline, CDR1 is MDHEN and CDR2 is SYDVKM. The DNA for the CDR3 is TGTGCCAGCCTCAGGGTCACCGGGGAGCTGTTTTTT. Translation: CASLRVTGELFF.

This chain links TRBV11-1 with TRBJ2-1; tentatively, D is TRBD1 or TRBD2 (6 bases each). This CDR3 spans 18 amino acids. Germline CDR1 SGHAT, CDR2 FQDESV (reference sequence). Trimming took 5 bases from V and 2 from J, leaving 22 bases between them. CDR3 loop: CASSLYYRRGLTYNEQFF. The CDR3 coding sequence is TGTGCCAGCAGCCTCTACTATAGACGGGGGCTCACCTACAATGAGCAGTTCTTC. Based on the CDR3 plus reference TRBV11-1 and TRBJ2-1, the full variable domain is EAEVAQSPRYKITEKSQAVAFWCDPISGHATLYWYRQILGQGPELLVQFQDESVVDDSQLPKDRFSAERLKGVDSTLKIQPAELGDSAMYLCASSLYYRRGLTYNEQFFGPGTRLTVL.

This clonotype came up many times. The V gene is TRBV10-3, the J gene TRBJ2-1; 7 nucleotides match TRBD1. This CDR3 region has 15 residues. With 8 bases clipped from V and 0 bases from J, the junction kept 7 bases outside the gene matches. Germline CDR1 reads ENHRY; CDR2 reads SYGVKD. The CDR3 nucleotides read TGTGCCATCGGTGGGACAGAGAGCTCCTACAATGAGCAGTTCTTC. Translating gives CAIGGTESSYNEQFF.

This clonotype has a handful of counts. This chain connects TRBV7-2 to TRBJ1-2, with D perhaps matching TRBD1 (5 bases). Germline V gives CDR1 SGHTA, CDR2 FQGNSA. V was shortened by 5 bases and J by 6 bases, with 16 bases between the two germline ends. This CDR3 is 14 amino acids long. In DNA, the CDR3 is TGTGCCAGCAGCCCCAAGATAGTGGGGGATGGCTACACCTTC. Encoded protein: CASSPKIVGDGYTF.

The rearrangement joins TRBV7-9 to TRBJ2-7; D is unclear. This CDR3 contains 13 residues. Germline V gene lookup returns CDR1 SEHNR and CDR2 FQNEAQ (reference sequence). V lost 2 bases and J 0 bases, leaving 5 bases between the germline ends. The CDR3 sequence is CASSLTHSYEQYF. The CDR3 region has the DNA TGTGCCAGCAGCTTAACACACTCCTACGAGCAGTACTTC.